This T cell receptor (beta chain) was recorded in a study of blood T cells in healthy people across ages. Overall study results and limits: Donors of long life had a larger count of naive CD4+ cells and greater diversity than aged donors.

PCR was performed a second time for about 7 to 11 cycles using a sample-barcoded 5' primer and a J-beta primer mix. Via MiXCR, TCRdb re-called the 5' RACE reads, giving one row per CDR3 protein. The sample holds 1.5 million to 2 million distinct CDR3 sequences, 28% seen once. Note on this clonotype: The antigen remains undetermined.

V lost 5 bases, J lost 7 bases, and 5 bases stayed unmatched. The germline gives CDR1 DFQATT, CDR2 SNEGSKA (reference sequence). The CDR3 has 13 amino acids. Sequencing was performed on blood. The V call is TRBV20-1, the J call TRBJ2-7, with 13 bases lining up with TRBD2. This receptor was obtained from a woman younger than 45 in good health. CDR3 region: CSAQLAGGREQYF. CDR3 nucleotide sequence: TGCAGTGCTCAACTAGCGGGAGGGCGGGAGCAGTACTTC.